Presented here are 10 T cell receptor beta chains from one specimen sequenced in a study of shared clonotypes between healthy human individuals. Using immunoSEQ multiplex PCR, the repertoire was profiled, and TCRdb retains in-frame clones only, with some absent. The sample carries under 850,000 clones, approximately 72% recorded once. Sequencing was carried out using memory CD4+ T cells sorted from blood. The subset is: CD45RA-negative fraction. Receptor source: a woman aged 30 to 39 in good health.

CDR3 sequence: CASQTLWGSLGGSPQHF. DNA of the CDR3: TGTGCCAGCCAAACCCTTTGGGGAAGCCTGGGTGGGTCTCCCCAGCATTTT. The gene calls are TRBV28 and TRBJ1-5, with D unclear. CDR1 and CDR2 (germline): MDHEN, SYDVKM. The V gene lost 8 bases and the J gene lost 10 bases, with 30 bases spanning the gap. The CDR3 is made up of 17 amino acids. Supplemented by reference TRBV28 and TRBJ1-5, the full variable domain reads DVKVTQSSRYLVKRTGEKVFLECVQDMDHENMFWYRQDPGLGLRLIYFSYDVKMKEKGDIPEGYSVSREKKERFSLILESASTNQTSMYLCASQTLWGSLGGSPQHFGDGTRLSIL.

The chain recombines TRBV11-2 with TRBJ2-6, with TRBD2 as a possible D gene (6 bases). V lost 5 bases to trimming and J lost 1 base, with 21 bases between them. This CDR3 is built from 19 residues. Germline lookup yields CDR1 SGHAT and CDR2 FQNNGV. In DNA, the CDR3 is TGTGCCAGCAGCCACCTCGGGGCGGGGCGCGGATCTGGGGCCAACGTCCTGACTTTC. Translating it yields CASSHLGAGRGSGANVLTF.

This clone was found many times. The chain carries TRBV6-4 and TRBJ2-3, with 7 positions matching TRBD2. This CDR3 comprises 16 residues. Looked up from germline, CDR1 is MRHNA and CDR2 is SNTAGT. V trimming: 2 bases; J trimming: 2 bases; junction bases outside the gene matches: 7. This CDR3 is CASSDVASGDTDTQYF. The CDR3 DNA is TGTGCCAGCAGTGACGTGGCTAGCGGTGACACAGATACGCAGTATTTT.

The chain links TRBV5-1 to TRBJ2-7, with TRBD1 identical over 9 bases. The germline gives CDR1 SGHRS, CDR2 YFSETQ. Unmatched junction bases numbered 9, after V lost 4 bases and J lost 7 bases. The CDR3 spans 14 residues. For the CDR3, the DNA is TGCGCCAGCAGCGGGGGACAGGGTTTAGCAGAGCAGTACTTC. It encodes CASSGGQGLAEQYF.

This chain joins TRBV9 and TRBJ2-5; TRBD1 matches 10 bases. With V trimmed by 4 bases and J by 1 base, 7 bases remained unmatched. This CDR3 is 16 amino acids long. CDR1 and CDR2 (germline): SGDLS, YYNGEE. The CDR3 sequence: CASSLGTGVSQETQYF. CDR3 DNA: TGTGCCAGCAGCCTAGGGACAGGGGTTAGCCAAGAGACCCAGTACTTC.

This clone appeared many times. The chain links TRBV18 to TRBJ1-4, with a possible D match to TRBD1 (6 bases). The CDR3 loop spans 15 amino acids. The germline gives CDR1 KGHSH, CDR2 LQKENI. Trimming shortened V by 3 bases and J by 10 bases, and 18 bases separated the two germline ends. In DNA, the CDR3 is TGTGCCAGCTCACCGGGTCCGGACAGAGCGTCAAAACTGTTTTTT. Protein: CASSPGPDRASKLFF.

The chain combines TRBV5-8 with TRBJ2-7; D possibly corresponds to TRBD2 (6 bases). CDR3 size: 16 residues. Looked up from germline, CDR1 is SGHTS and CDR2 is YDEGEE. Trimming shortened V by 1 base and J by 1 base, and 15 bases separated the two germline ends. The CDR3 nucleotides are TGTGCCAGCAGCTTGTGGCGGGGAGAGGGATCCTACGAGCAGTACTTC. It translates to CASSLWRGEGSYEQYF.

The chain combines TRBV7-7 with TRBJ2-3, with 9 bases fitting TRBD1. CDR1 is SSHAT, CDR2 FNYEAQ, per germline (reference sequence). V trimming: 6 bases; J trimming: 5 bases; junction bases outside the gene matches: 9. The CDR3 totals 15 residues. This CDR3 is CASSPTGGREDTQYF. CDR3 nucleotide sequence: TGTGCCAGCAGTCCAACAGGGGGCCGGGAAGATACGCAGTATTTT.

The chain employs TRBV7-8 and TRBJ1-2, with 8 positions matching TRBD1. Germline-derived CDR1 and CDR2 are SGHVS and FQNEAQ. The CDR3 consists of 14 residues. V shed 5 bases, J shed 4 bases, and the junction held 6 bases outside the gene matches. CDR3: CASSTRTGSYGYTF. CDR3 nucleotides: TGTGCCAGCAGCACCCGGACAGGGAGCTATGGCTACACCTTC.

The V gene is TRBV7-9, the J gene TRBJ2-7; D is ambiguous. Germline CDR1 reads SEHNR; CDR2 reads FQNEAQ (reference sequence). The CDR3 extends over 14 amino acids. V lost 4 bases to trimming and J lost 3 bases, with 13 bases between them. For the CDR3, the DNA is TGTGCCAGCAGCTCCCGGGTCCCTAACTACGAGCAGTACTTC. This encodes CASSSRVPNYEQYF. The complete variable domain, with remaining parts taken from reference TRBV7-9 and TRBJ2-7, reads DTGVSQNPRHKITKRGQNVTFRCDPISEHNRLYWYRQTLGQGPEFLTYFQNEAQLEKSRLLSDRFSAERPKGSFSTLEIQRTEQGDSAMYLCASSSRVPNYEQYFGPGTRLTVT.